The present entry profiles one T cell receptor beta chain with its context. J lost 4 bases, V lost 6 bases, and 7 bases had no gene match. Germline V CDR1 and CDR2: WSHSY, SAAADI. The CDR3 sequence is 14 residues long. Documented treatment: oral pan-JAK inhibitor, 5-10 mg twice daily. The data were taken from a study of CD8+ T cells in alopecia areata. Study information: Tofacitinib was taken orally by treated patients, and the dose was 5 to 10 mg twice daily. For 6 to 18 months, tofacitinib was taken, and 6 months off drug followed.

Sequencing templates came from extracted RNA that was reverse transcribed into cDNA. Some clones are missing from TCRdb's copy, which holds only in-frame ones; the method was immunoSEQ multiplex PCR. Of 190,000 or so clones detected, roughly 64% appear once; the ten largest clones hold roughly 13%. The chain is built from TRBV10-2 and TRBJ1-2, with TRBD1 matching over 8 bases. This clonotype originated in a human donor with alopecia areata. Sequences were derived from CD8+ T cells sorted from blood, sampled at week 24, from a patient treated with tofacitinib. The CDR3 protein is CASRPGQDFYGYTF. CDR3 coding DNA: TGCGCCAGCAGACCGGGACAGGACTTCTATGGCTACACCTTC.